The clone carrying this TCR beta chain appeared a few times. What it binds is unknown. The V end lost 7 bases, the J end lost 5 bases, and 23 bases lay between the germline ends. Germline lookup yields CDR1 LGHNA and CDR2 YNFKEQ. There are 16 residues in the CDR3. Naive CD4+ cells had CD25+ Tregs removed. Regarding the study as a whole: Greatest tumor Treg TCR overlap was with tumor naive CD4+ cells.

Full-length variable regions came from constant-region reverse primers plus semi-nested Nested Universal Primer A PCR. TCRdb fed the 5' RACE reads into MiXCR, producing one record per CDR3 protein. The sample holds some 60,000 distinct CDR3 sequences, approximately 29% seen once. Sequenced: tumor-infiltrating naive CD4+ T cells sorted from the breast tumor. Specified subset: naive CD4+ T cells, CD4+CD45RA+CD25-. This receptor was identified in a female donor with breast cancer. This chain connects TRBV4-2 to TRBJ1-2, with D possibly matching TRBD1 (5 bases). Written as DNA, the CDR3 is TGTGCCAGCATCCCCGACGGGACCGAGATCCTTTATGGCTACACCTTC. Encoded protein: CASIPDGTEILYGYTF.